The 21 T cell receptor beta chains below all came from one sample that was sequenced in a study of vaccination effects on CD4 cells after COVID-19 (dated by TCRdb to 2022 to 2024). What these receptors recognize is not known. To identify antigen-specific CD4+ T cell clonotypes by their expansion, the ViraFEST assay first stimulated PBMC with viral peptide pools and then applied TCR sequencing. After about 9 days of culture, CD4+ T cells were isolated with the EasySep CD4+ T cell isolation kit. Healthy vaccine recipients had no prior SARS-CoV-2 infection, confirmed by negative nucleocapsid antibodies before and after vaccination. Library preparation was by the immunoSEQ multiplex PCR assay. TCRdb re-hosts the immuneACCESS table, in-frame sequences only. Its copies lack some clones; in the studies checked, an unresolved V gene accounts for under half of them, and the cause for the rest is not known. This sample holds under 40,000 clones; roughly 72% were observed only once. Approximately 30% of the sample lies in the top ten.

The sequenced sample was CD4+ T cells from PBMCs cultured with HCoV-OC43 spike peptides, obtained before COVID-19 vaccination. This sample's cell subset or site label indicates: HCoV-OC43 spike overlapping peptide pool stimulation. The receptors come from a human donor who received a COVID-19 vaccine.

This clone was counted once. This chain links TRBV4-3 with TRBJ1-2, with a tentative D call TRBD1 (6 bases). The CDR3 length is 13 residues. The V gene's germline CDR1 is LGHNA and CDR2 YSLEER. V was shortened by 3 bases and J by 5 bases, with 10 bases between the two germline ends. CDR3 DNA sequence: TGCGCCAGCAGCCATGAACAGGGTTATGGCTACACCTTC. Its protein product is CASSHEQGYGYTF.

The rearrangement joins TRBV6-4 to TRBJ1-1; possibly TRBD1 for D (5 bases). The V end was cut by 4 bases, the J end by 8 bases, with 17 bases between. Germline V gives CDR1 MRHNA, CDR2 SNTAGT. This CDR3 has 14 residues. CDR3 sequence: CASSADLWGREAFF. The CDR3 DNA follows: TGTGCCAGCAGTGCCGACCTTTGGGGGAGGGAAGCTTTCTTT.

The V and J genes are TRBV5-1 and TRBJ1-1; possible D gene TRBD1, 6 bases. CDR3 size: 13 residues. V was cut by 1 base and J by 7 bases, with 11 bases left in between. Germline V lookup: CDR1 SGHRS, CDR2 YFSETQ. DNA of the CDR3: TGCGCCAGCAGCTTGCCTGACAGGATTGAAGCTTTCTTT. It specifies CASSLPDRIEAFF.

This chain joins TRBV6-5 and TRBJ1-1, with D perhaps matching TRBD1 (5 bases). This CDR3 region has 13 residues. Per the germline V gene, CDR1 is MNHEY and CDR2 is SVGAGI. V lost 6 bases to trimming and J lost 1 base, with 9 bases between them. The CDR3 here is CASSQGGNTEAFF. The CDR3 bases are TGTGCCAGCAGCCAGGGCGGGAACACTGAAGCTTTCTTT.

The chain links TRBV15 to TRBJ1-2; 10 nucleotides agree with TRBD1. The V segment lost 3 bases and the J segment 3 bases; nucleotides outside the gene matches: 7. The CDR3 consists of 16 residues. CDR1 LNHNV and CDR2 YYDKDF come from the germline V gene (reference sequence). The CDR3, as DNA: TGTGCCACCAGCAGTATACCCGGGACAGGGGACTATGGCTACACCTTC. This gives the protein CATSSIPGTGDYGYTF.

The genes are TRBV23-1 and TRBJ2-7; D is unclear. TRBV23-1 is known as an ORF, though its function is uncertain. The CDR3 is made up of 12 amino acids. With 0 bases removed from V and 5 bases from J, the gap between germline ends came to 5 bases. The CDR3 protein is CASSQSPHEQYF. CDR3 coding DNA: TGCGCCAGCAGTCAATCGCCTCACGAGCAGTACTTC.

The CDR3 bases are TGTGCCAGCATCAAAGCGGGAGGGTACGAGCAGTACTTC. It yields the protein CASIKAGGYEQYF. The chain recombines TRBV2 with TRBJ2-7; 10 positions agree with TRBD2. The germline gives CDR1 SNHLY, CDR2 FYNNEI. The CDR3 covers 13 residues. V lost 7 bases and J lost 4; bases outside the gene matches: 4.

This clone was counted once. V and J are TRBV3-1 (or the pseudogene TRBV3-2) and TRBJ1-1; no definite D call. CDR1 and CDR2 (germline): LGHDT, YNNKEL (reference sequence). The CDR3 is made up of 12 amino acids. Trimming stripped 7 bases from V and 8 bases from J, with 14 bases between. The DNA for the CDR3 is TGTGCCAGCACCCATCGCCAAGGGGAAGCTTTCTTT. Its translation is CASTHRQGEAFF.

This rearrangement joins TRBV6-1 to TRBJ1-1, with no clear D. CDR1 is MNHNS and CDR2 is SASEGT in the germline V gene. With 2 bases removed from V and 0 bases from J, the gap between germline ends came to 10 bases. The CDR3 contains 15 residues. The DNA for the CDR3 is TGTGCCAGCAGTGAAAGCGGCCAATTGAACACTGAAGCTTTCTTT. This gives the protein CASSESGQLNTEAFF.

This rearrangement joins TRBV4-3 to TRBJ1-1; 9 bases match TRBD1. The V and J ends lost 0 bases and 4 bases, in that order; junction bases with no gene match: 0. Germline CDR1 LGHNA, CDR2 YSLEER. The CDR3 has 14 residues. CDR3 protein: CASSQEDRGTEAFF. The CDR3 DNA reads as TGCGCCAGCAGCCAAGAGGACAGGGGCACTGAAGCTTTCTTT.

In this sample, this clone turned up a few times. The chain combines TRBV7-9 with TRBJ1-6; no firm D call. The CDR3 runs to 15 residues. The ends were cut back, 2 bases at V and 6 bases at J, with 11 bases in the middle. Germline values: CDR1 SEHNR, CDR2 FQNEAQ (reference sequence). The CDR3 is CASSLRQEFNSPLHF. CDR3 sequence (DNA): TGTGCCAGCAGCTTACGGCAAGAATTTAATTCACCCCTCCACTTT.

The V call is TRBV5-1, the J call TRBJ2-7, with D possibly matching TRBD2 (6 bases). CDR1 is SGHRS and CDR2 is YFSETQ in the germline V gene. Between the trimmed V and J ends, which lost 0 bases and 2 bases, there was a span of 18 bases. The CDR3 has 17 residues. CDR3: CASSLGGGTPLAYEQYF. The CDR3 DNA reads TGCGCCAGCAGCTTGGGGGGCGGGACTCCACTCGCCTACGAGCAGTACTTC.

V and J are TRBV27 and TRBJ1-2; D gene ambiguous. The V gene lost 2 bases and the J gene lost 4 bases, with 11 bases spanning the gap. The CDR3 runs 14 residues. Per the germline V gene, CDR1 is MNHEY and CDR2 is SMNVEV (reference sequence). CDR3 sequence reads: CASSLDKGAYGYTF. In DNA, the CDR3 is TGTGCCAGCAGTTTAGACAAAGGCGCCTATGGCTACACCTTC.

The rearrangement joins TRBV5-1 to TRBJ1-2; D is unresolved. The germline V gene encodes CDR1 SGHRS and CDR2 YFSETQ. The CDR3 has 12 residues. The germline V and J ends were trimmed by 4 bases and 3 bases, with 7 bases remaining between them. CDR3 DNA sequence: TGCGCCAGCAGCATCACAGACTATGGCTACACCTTC. Protein product: CASSITDYGYTF.

The rearrangement links TRBV5-5 to TRBJ2-1, with TRBD1 matching 7 bases. The CDR3 covers 16 residues. The V and J ends lost 0 bases and 2 bases, in that order; junction bases with no gene match: 5. Per germline, CDR1 SGHKS and CDR2 YYEKEE (reference sequence). The CDR3 here is CASSLAGQGAYNEQFF. The CDR3 DNA sequence: TGTGCCAGCAGCTTGGCGGGTCAGGGGGCCTACAATGAGCAGTTCTTC.

The gene calls are TRBV28 and TRBJ2-1; weak D call: TRBD2 (7 bases). The V end was cut by 4 bases, the J end by 8 bases, with 21 bases between. Germline values: CDR1 MDHEN, CDR2 SYDVKM. The CDR3 covers 16 residues. The CDR3, as DNA: TGTGCCAGCAGTTCCGGGGGAGCGGGGCCAGGGGATGAGCAGTTCTTC. Translation: CASSSGGAGPGDEQFF.

The chain combines TRBV18 with TRBJ2-5; D perhaps matches TRBD2 (6 bases). The length of the CDR3 is 17 residues. CDR1 is KGHSH and CDR2 is LQKENI in the germline V gene. Trimming removed 2 bases from V and 2 bases from J, with 18 bases in between. The CDR3 DNA sequence: TGTGCCAGCTCACCAGCCGGGTTAGGAGGGAGGCAAGAGACCCAGTACTTC. This sequence encodes CASSPAGLGGRQETQYF. The full variable domain, rest sourced from reference TRBV18 and TRBJ2-5, is NAGVMQNPRHLVRRRGQEARLRCSPMKGHSHVYWYRQLPEEGLKFMVYLQKENIIDESGMPKERFSAEFPKEGPSILRIQQVVRGDSAAYFCASSPAGLGGRQETQYFGPGTRLLVL.

This clone was found a few times. J is TRBJ2-7 and V is TRBV6-2 or TRBV6-3, with 7 bases identical to TRBD1. V shed 5 bases, J shed 3 bases, and the junction held 7 bases outside the gene matches. CDR3 length: 14 amino acids. Germline V gene data show CDR1 as MNHEY and CDR2 as SVGEGT. The CDR3 reads CASSTGDSIYEQYF. The CDR3 region has the DNA TGTGCCAGCAGTACCGGGGACAGTATCTACGAGCAGTACTTC.

The J gene is TRBJ2-1, the V gene TRBV19; TRBD1 matches at 9 bases. The J segment lost 5 bases and the V segment lost 3 bases, leaving 5 bases of the junction unmatched. Germline V gene data show CDR1 as LNHDA and CDR2 as SQIVND (reference sequence). This CDR3 is 15 amino acids long. The CDR3 loop reads CASSMIGTGNNEQFF. DNA for the CDR3: TGTGCCAGTAGTATGATCGGGACAGGGAACAATGAGCAGTTCTTC.

The chain employs TRBV6-5 and TRBJ1-1; 9 bases match TRBD1. The CDR3 is 15 amino acids. Germline CDR1 is MNHEY and CDR2 is SVGAGI. Unmatched junction bases numbered 10, after V lost 5 bases and J lost 6 bases. CDR3 protein: CASSPSTGGDSEAFF. CDR3 sequence (DNA): TGTGCCAGCAGTCCATCTACAGGGGGCGATTCTGAAGCTTTCTTT.

CDR3 bases: TGCGCCAGCAGCTTGGCCAAGGGGCCGAACACTGAAGCTTTCTTT. This gives the protein CASSLAKGPNTEAFF. The V call is TRBV5-1, the J call TRBJ1-1; possibly TRBD1 for D (5 bases). This CDR3 spans 15 amino acids. In germline, CDR1 is SGHRS, CDR2 YFSETQ. V lost 0 bases, J lost 1 base, and 10 bases lay in between.